Given below is one T cell receptor (beta chain) in context. V shed 5 bases and J shed 0 bases, with 19 bases lying between them. Per germline, CDR1 MNHEY and CDR2 SMNVEV (reference sequence). The CDR3 contains 17 residues. The data were taken from a study of blood T cell repertoires in COVID-19. Only in-frame clones appear in the TCRdb table, and some are missing; sequencing was by immunoSEQ multiplex PCR. The data show about 220,000 clones, 80% to 85% seen once. The chain joins TRBV27 to TRBJ1-1, with TRBD1 as a possible D gene (6 bases). The sample was peripheral blood. The clonotype was recovered from a man under 40 with active or convalescent COVID-19. The DNA of the CDR3 is TGTGCCAGCAGTCCCCAGCGGCAGGGGATGATGAACACTGAAGCTTTCTTT. Amino acid sequence: CASSPQRQGMMNTEAFF.